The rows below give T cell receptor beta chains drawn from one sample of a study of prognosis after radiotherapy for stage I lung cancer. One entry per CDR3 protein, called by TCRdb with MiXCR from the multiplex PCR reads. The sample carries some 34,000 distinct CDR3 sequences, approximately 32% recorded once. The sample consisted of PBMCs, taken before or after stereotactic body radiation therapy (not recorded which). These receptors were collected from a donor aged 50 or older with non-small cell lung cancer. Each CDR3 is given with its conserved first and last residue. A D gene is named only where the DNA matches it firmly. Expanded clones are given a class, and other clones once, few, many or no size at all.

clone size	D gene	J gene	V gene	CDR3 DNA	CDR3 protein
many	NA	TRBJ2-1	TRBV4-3	TGCGCCAGCAGCCAAGCTCGGGGGCGAAATGAGCAGTTCTTC	CASSQARGRNEQFF
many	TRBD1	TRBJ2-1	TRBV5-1	TGCGCCAGCAGCTCAGCCCCGGGCACAGGGGGCCTCAATGAGCAGTTCTTC	CASSSAPGTGGLNEQFF
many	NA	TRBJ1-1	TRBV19	TGTGCCAGTAAAGACGGAGGAATGAACACTGAAGCTTTCTTT	CASKDGGMNTEAFF
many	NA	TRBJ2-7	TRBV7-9	TGTGCCAGCAGCTTAGAAAACCCCTACGAGCAGTACTTC	CASSLENPYEQYF
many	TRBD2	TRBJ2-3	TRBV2	TGTGCCAGCAGTGGGACTAGCGGGGGGGCTAGCACAGATACGCAGTATTTT	CASSGTSGGASTDTQYF
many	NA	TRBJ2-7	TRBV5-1	TGCGCCAGCAGCTTGGACGGTCGGGGCAAGACGTACGAGCAGTACTTC	CASSLDGRGKTYEQYF
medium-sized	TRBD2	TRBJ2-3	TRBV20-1	TGCAGTGCTGAGCTAGCGGGGGGCACAGATACGCAGTATTTT	CSAELAGGTDTQYF
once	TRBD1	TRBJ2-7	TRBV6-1	TGTGCCAGCAGCCCAGGGGGTACAGGGGGCAACGAGCAGTACTTC	CASSPGGTGGNEQYF
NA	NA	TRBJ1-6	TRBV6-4	TGTGCCAGCAGTGGCCCAACGGGGAATTCACCCCTCCACTTT	CASSGPTGNSPLHF
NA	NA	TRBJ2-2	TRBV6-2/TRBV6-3	TGTGCCAGCAGGGAGGGCTCCGAGACTGGCCGAGAGCTGTCTTTT	CASREGSETGRELSF
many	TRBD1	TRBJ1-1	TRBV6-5	TGTGCCAGCAGTTTAGACAGGGTGAACACTGAAGCTTTCTTT	CASSLDRVNTEAFF
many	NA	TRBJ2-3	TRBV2	TGTGCCAGCAGTACACGGGATACGCAGTATTTT	CASSTRDTQYF
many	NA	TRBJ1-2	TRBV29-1	TGCAGCGTTCGGTCAGGAAACGGCTACACCTTC	CSVRSGNGYTF
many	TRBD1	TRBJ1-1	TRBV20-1	TGCAGTGCGCCTCGGACAGGGGACACTGAAGCTTTCTTT	CSAPRTGDTEAFF
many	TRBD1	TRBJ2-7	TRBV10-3	TGTGCCATCAGCGACAGGGGCCCATCCTACGAGCAGTACTTC	CAISDRGPSYEQYF
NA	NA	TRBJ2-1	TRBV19	TGTGCCAGTAGTGTATCAGTGGGCCATGAGCAGTTCTTC	CASSVSVGHEQFF
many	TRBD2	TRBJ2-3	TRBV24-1	TGTGCCACCGCAGGGACTAGCGGTCTAGATACGCAGTATTTT	CATAGTSGLDTQYF
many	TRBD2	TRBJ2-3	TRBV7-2	TGTGCCAGCAGCACTTCTAGCGGAGCTGAGGATACGCAGTATTTT	CASSTSSGAEDTQYF
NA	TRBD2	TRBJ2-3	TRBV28	TGTGCCAGCAGTCCCTCCCGCCCTCATGACGGGGGGGCGGGGGATACGCAGTATTTT	CASSPSRPHDGGAGDTQYF
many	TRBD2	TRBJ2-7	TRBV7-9	TGTGCCAGCAGCTTAACCAGCGGGGGCGACGAGCAGTACTTC	CASSLTSGGDEQYF
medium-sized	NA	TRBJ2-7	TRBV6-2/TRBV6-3	TGTGCCAGCAGTTACTTGCAGGGGATGCAGTACTTC	CASSYLQGMQYF
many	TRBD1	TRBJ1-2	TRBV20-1	TGCAGTGCTAGGGCGGGACAGGGGGCGGGTGGCTACACCTTC	CSARAGQGAGGYTF
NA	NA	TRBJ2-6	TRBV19	TGTGCCAGCGCCCCGATGGAGGGGTTCTCTGGGGCCAACGTCCTGACTTTC	CASAPMEGFSGANVLTF
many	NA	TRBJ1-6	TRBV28	TGTGCCAGCAGCCTCGCCCGGGGGATTCCAATTCACCCCCTCCACTTT	CASSLARGIPIHPLHF
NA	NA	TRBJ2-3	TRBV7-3	TGTGCCAGCCCTCGACCTCGGGGTAGCCAAGATACGCAGTATTTT	CASPRPRGSQDTQYF
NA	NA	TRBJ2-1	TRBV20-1	TGCAGTGCTAGTCCCCCGCCGGGTTGGGGCTCCTACAATGAGCAGTTCTTC	CSASPPPGWGSYNEQFF
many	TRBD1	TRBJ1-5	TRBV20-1	TGCAGTGCTAGAGACCCAAAGGCAGACAGGGGGCTAAGCAATCAGCCCCAGCATTTT	CSARDPKADRGLSNQPQHF
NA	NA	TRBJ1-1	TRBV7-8	TGTGCCAGCAGCCCCCTAGGGTATGCCACTGAAGCTTTCTTT	CASSPLGYATEAFF
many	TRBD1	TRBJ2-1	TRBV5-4	TGTGCCAGCAGCTTGGAGGGACAGGCCTACAATGAGCAGTTCTTC	CASSLEGQAYNEQFF
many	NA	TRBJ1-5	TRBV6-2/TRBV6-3	TGTGCCAGCAGCCGGGACGGTAGCAATCAGCCCCAGCATTTT	CASSRDGSNQPQHF
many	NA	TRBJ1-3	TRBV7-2	TGTGCCAGCAGCCTAGGCCAGTACCACCGAAACACCATATATTTT	CASSLGQYHRNTIYF
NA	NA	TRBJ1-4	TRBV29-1	TGCAGCGTCCGGACGGTCCTTAATGAAAAACTGTTTTTT	CSVRTVLNEKLFF
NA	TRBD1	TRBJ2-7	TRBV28	TGTGCCAGCAGAGGGACAGGGTGCCTCCTACGCGAGCATTACTTC	CASRGTGCLLREHYF
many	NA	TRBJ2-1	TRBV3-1	TGTGCCAGCAGCCTAGGGACTGCTAGCTCCTACAATGAGCAGTTCTTC	CASSLGTASSYNEQFF
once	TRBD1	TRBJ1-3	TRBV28	TGTGCCAGCAGTTTAGAGGGACAGGGTTCTGGAAACACCATATATTTT	CASSLEGQGSGNTIYF
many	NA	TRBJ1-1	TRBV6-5	TGTGCCAGCAGTTACCCCACCTCGACAGGCCGGGCTGAAGCTTTCTTT	CASSYPTSTGRAEAFF
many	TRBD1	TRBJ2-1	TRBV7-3	TGTGCCAGCAACCTGACAGGGGCCAATGAGCAGTTCTTC	CASNLTGANEQFF
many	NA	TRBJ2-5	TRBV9	TGTGCCAGCAGCTCCGGGTCGCTCCATGGAGAGACCCAGTACTTC	CASSSGSLHGETQYF
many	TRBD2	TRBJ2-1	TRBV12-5	TGTGCTAGTGGTTCCCCAGGGGCGGGGGGGACCCATGAGCAGTTCTTC	CASGSPGAGGTHEQFF
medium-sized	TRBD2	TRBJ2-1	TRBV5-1	TGCGCCAGCAGCTTGGGGTCTAGCGGTTACAATGAGCAGTTCTTC	CASSLGSSGYNEQFF
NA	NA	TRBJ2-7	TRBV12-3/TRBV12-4	TGTGCCAGCAGTTTTGGAGGGGGCCGGAACGAGCAGTACTTC	CASSFGGGRNEQYF
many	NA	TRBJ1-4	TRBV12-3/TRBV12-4	TGTGCCAGCAGTTTGGCGGAGATTAATGAAAAACTGTTTTTT	CASSLAEINEKLFF
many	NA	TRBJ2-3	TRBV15	TGTGCCACCAGCAGAGGGGGGGCAGACCTCACAGATACGCAGTATTTT	CATSRGGADLTDTQYF
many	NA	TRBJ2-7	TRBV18	TGTGCCAGCTCACACCGGACGAGTTCCTACGAGCAGTACTTC	CASSHRTSSYEQYF
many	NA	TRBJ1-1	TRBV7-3	TGTGCCAGCAGCTTAAACAAGAACACTGAAGCTTTCTTT	CASSLNKNTEAFF
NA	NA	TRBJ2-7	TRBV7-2	TGTGCCAGCAGCTTAGACAGGTTCGAGCAGTACTTC	CASSLDRFEQYF
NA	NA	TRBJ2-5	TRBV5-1	TGCGCCAGCAGCCCCGGGAGCAGACAAGAGACCCAGTACTTC	CASSPGSRQETQYF
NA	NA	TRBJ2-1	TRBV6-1	TGTGCCAGCAGCCAGGACTCACTGGTGAATGAGCAGTTCTTC	CASSQDSLVNEQFF
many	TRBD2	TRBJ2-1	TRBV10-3	TGTGCCATCAGTCCGGGACTAGGGGGTTACAATGAGCAGTTCTTC	CAISPGLGGYNEQFF
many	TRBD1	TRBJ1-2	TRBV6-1	TGTGCCAGCAGTGAAGACTACAGGGAGGGGGCCTATGGCTACACCTTC	CASSEDYREGAYGYTF
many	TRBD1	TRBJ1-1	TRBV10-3	TGTGCCATCAGTGAGACGGGACAGGGGAACACTGAAGCTTTCTTT	CAISETGQGNTEAFF
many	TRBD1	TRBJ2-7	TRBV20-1	TGCAGTGCGTCACCATTAAAACAGGGGGCGAACTACGAGCAGTACTTC	CSASPLKQGANYEQYF
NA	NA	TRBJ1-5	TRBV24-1	TGTGCCACCGCCGTGGACGGTTATCAGCCCCAGCATTTT	CATAVDGYQPQHF
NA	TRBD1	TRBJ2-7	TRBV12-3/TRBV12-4	TGTGCCAGCAGTCCAGGACAGGGGAGGCCCTACGAGCAGTACTTC	CASSPGQGRPYEQYF